This T cell receptor (beta chain) was obtained from a study of blood T cell repertoires in COVID-19. Study-wide context: T cells, B-cell-depleted T cells, or PBMCs supplied cDNA or gDNA.

Clones were read by immunoSEQ multiplex PCR, and TCRdb kept only the in-frame ones, dropping some. The sample consists of 95,000 to 150,000 clones, 70% to 90% of them appearing once. The germline V gene encodes CDR1 LNHDA and CDR2 SQIVND (reference sequence). The CDR3 spans 18 residues. J lost 0 bases, V lost 5 bases, and 11 bases had no gene match. The rearrangement joins TRBV19 to TRBJ2-5, with TRBD2 matching 11 bases. The origin of this receptor is a man aged 35-49 years with acute or convalescent COVID-19. The sequenced material came from peripheral blood. Here the CDR3 DNA reads TGTGCCAGTAGTCAAGCAACTAGCGGGGGAGGGGACCAAGAGACCCAGTACTTC. It is translated as CASSQATSGGGDQETQYF.